The source of this T cell receptor beta chain is a study of CD8 T cells in ankylosing spondylitis. A single record per CDR3 protein comes from TCRdb applying MiXCR to the 5' RACE reads. The sample lists roughly 150,000 distinct CDR3 sequences, under 35% occurring once. Germline V gives CDR1 ENHRY, CDR2 SYGVKD. CDR3 length: 15 amino acids. The V gene end was trimmed by 2 bases and the J gene end by 0 bases; junction bases not matched to a gene: 4. The chain uses TRBV10-3 and TRBJ2-7; TRBD1 matches 7 bases. This clonotype originated in a male donor with ankylosing spondylitis. What was sequenced was synovial fluid, either unsorted or a sorted T cell fraction (not recorded which). The CDR3 is CAISETGQYSYEQYF. DNA of the CDR3: TGTGCCATCAGTGAGACGGGACAGTACTCCTACGAGCAGTACTTC.